This TCR beta chain was sequenced in a study of molecular identifiers for immune sequencing clone quantification. The CD8+CD4-CCR7+CD45RA+ phenotype defined the sorted naive CD8 T cells. V lost 0 bases and J lost 2, with 11 bases in between. Germline values: CDR1 GTSNPN, CDR2 SVGIG (reference sequence). The CDR3 has 14 residues. Methods described previously, with TCR primers listed, were used for bulk TCR libraries. TCRdb re-derived calls from the PCR reads in MiXCR, one entry per CDR3 protein. The table lists about 640,000 distinct CDR3 sequences, around 20% of them singletons. Study-level findings and limits: Clones with over 20 RNA copies captured over 98% of effector molecules but under 1% of naive ones. Detection of one spiked Jurkat cell's TCR RNA reportedly worked in 850,000 to 1,000,000 naive cells.

Comment on this clonotype: Its specificity is unknown.

The sequence was collected from a human donor in good health. Some libraries in this study had Jurkat cell RNA spiked in. This rearrangement joins TRBV30 to TRBJ2-7, with D possibly TRBD2 on 6 matching bases. The material sequenced was naive CD8+ T cells from blood, with Jurkat cell RNA spiked in. The subset: FACS-sorted CD8+CD4-CCR7+CD45RA+ naive T cells. The DNA for the CDR3 is TGTGCCTGGAGTGTTGGTAGCGGAACCTACGAGCAGTACTTC. This translates into CAWSVGSGTYEQYF.